The 18 T cell receptor beta chains presented below share a single source sample, sequenced in a study of blood T cell repertoires in COVID-19. Method: immunoSEQ multiplex PCR; TCRdb's copy keeps in-frame clones and lacks some. The sample has 90,000 to 100,000 clones; roughly 84% are singletons. The sequenced sample was peripheral blood. These receptors all stem from a man aged 65 to 85 with active or convalescent COVID-19.

V usage is TRBV30 and J usage is TRBJ1-6; 7 bases fit TRBD1. Per germline, CDR1 GTSNPN and CDR2 SVGIG (reference sequence). J lost 4 bases, V lost 3 bases, and 6 bases had no gene match. The CDR3 is 15 residues long. The CDR3: CAWRTDREYNSPLHF. CDR3 nucleotide sequence: TGTGCCTGGAGAACTGACAGGGAATATAATTCACCCCTCCACTTT.

The rearrangement uses TRBV6-6 and TRBJ1-2; possible D gene TRBD1, 6 bases. This CDR3 region has 12 residues. From germline, CDR1 is MNHNY and CDR2 SVGAGI (reference sequence). V lost 5 bases and J lost 7, with 11 bases in between. In nucleotides, the CDR3 is TGTGCCAGCAGTACTTTGACAGGTGGCTACACCTTC. Encoded protein: CASSTLTGGYTF.

J is TRBJ2-6 and V is TRBV7-6; D is possibly TRBD2 (6 bases). The CDR3 runs to 16 residues. V gave up 2 bases and J gave up 1 base, with 9 bases separating them. Germline CDR1 is SGHVS and CDR2 is FNYEAQ. This CDR3 is CASSLFRGSGANVLTF. CDR3 coding DNA: TGTGCCAGCAGCTTATTCCGGGGGTCTGGGGCCAACGTCCTGACTTTC. Using reference TRBV7-6 and TRBJ2-6 for the parts outside the CDR3, the full variable domain is GAGVSQSPRYKVTKRGQDVALRCDPISGHVSLYWYRQALGQGPEFLTYFNYEAQQDKSGLPNDRFSAERPEGSISTLTIQRTEQRDSAMYRCASSLFRGSGANVLTFGAGSRLTVL.

The chain has TRBV2 and TRBJ1-1; TRBD1 agrees at 7 bases. The trim removed 3 bases at V and 1 base at J, leaving 2 bases unmatched. The CDR3 is 14 amino acids. CDR1 is SNHLY, CDR2 FYNNEI, per germline. The CDR3 DNA sequence: TGTGCCAGCAGTGATCAGGGGGGGAACACTGAAGCTTTCTTT. Amino acids: CASSDQGGNTEAFF.

The chain combines TRBV28 with TRBJ1-6; the D gene is possibly TRBD1 (5 bases). The V gene lost 8 bases and the J gene lost 9 bases, with 17 bases spanning the gap. This CDR3 contains 14 residues. Per germline, CDR1 MDHEN and CDR2 SYDVKM. The CDR3 spells CASFPRQGGSPLHF. The CDR3 nucleotides read TGTGCCAGCTTCCCTCGGCAGGGAGGTTCACCCCTCCACTTT. Variable domain in full (rest from reference TRBV28 and TRBJ1-6): DVKVTQSSRYLVKRTGEKVFLECVQDMDHENMFWYRQDPGLGLRLIYFSYDVKMKEKGDIPEGYSVSREKKERFSLILESASTNQTSMYLCASFPRQGGSPLHFGNGTRLTVT.

The rearrangement links TRBV11-3 to TRBJ2-3; 10 positions match TRBD1. The CDR3 runs to 16 residues. The V gene's germline CDR1 is SGHNT and CDR2 YENEEA. V trimming: 3 bases; J trimming: 1 base; junction bases outside the gene matches: 4. This CDR3 is CASSLRGTGGTDTQYF. The CDR3 bases are TGTGCCAGCAGCTTGAGGGGGACAGGGGGCACAGATACGCAGTATTTT.

The chain uses TRBV29-1 and TRBJ1-4; TRBD1 aligns across 8 bases. Per germline, CDR1 SQVTM and CDR2 ANQGSEA. The J segment lost 0 bases and the V segment lost 7 bases, leaving 1 base of the junction unmatched. The CDR3 sequence is 13 residues long. For the CDR3, the DNA is TGCAGCGGGACAGGGCCAACTAATGAAAAACTGTTTTTT. It translates to CSGTGPTNEKLFF.

The CDR3 loop is CASSLGSGQETQYF. The DNA for the CDR3 is TGTGCCAGCAGCTTAGGGAGCGGCCAAGAGACCCAGTACTTC. V gene TRBV11-2 combines with J gene TRBJ2-5; D perhaps matches TRBD2 (5 bases). This CDR3 is built from 14 residues. The V gene's germline CDR1 is SGHAT and CDR2 FQNNGV. Between the trimmed V and J ends, which lost 1 base and 1 base, there was a span of 7 bases.

This chain links TRBV9 with TRBJ2-3; weak D call: TRBD2 (5 bases). The V gene lost 0 bases and the J gene lost 0 bases, with 8 bases spanning the gap. The CDR3 runs to 15 residues. Per the germline V gene, CDR1 is SGDLS and CDR2 is YYNGEE. The CDR3 coding sequence is TGTGCCAGCAGCGTAGGCTGGAGGAGCACAGATACGCAGTATTTT. Protein product: CASSVGWRSTDTQYF.

The rearrangement uses TRBV9 and TRBJ1-3; the match to TRBD1 covers 7 bases. The CDR3 covers 16 residues. The junction had 7 bases not matched to a gene; V was cut back by 4 bases and J by 0 bases. The germline V gene encodes CDR1 SGDLS and CDR2 YYNGEE. The CDR3 loop reads CASSSRGLDSGNTIYF. The CDR3 DNA is TGTGCCAGCAGCTCGAGGGGGCTCGACTCTGGAAACACCATATATTTT. The full variable domain, completed using reference TRBV9 and TRBJ1-3, is DSGVTQTPKHLITATGQRVTLRCSPRSGDLSVYWYQQSLDQGLQFLIQYYNGEERAKGNILERFSAQQFPDLHSELNLSSLELGDSALYFCASSSRGLDSGNTIYFGEGSWLTVV.

The rearrangement uses TRBV10-3 and TRBJ1-2; TRBD1 might be the D (6 bases). V dropped 3 bases and J dropped 5 bases, with 7 bases sitting between them. The CDR3 spans 12 residues. The germline CDR1 and CDR2 sequences are ENHRY and SYGVKD. The DNA for the CDR3 is TGTGCCATCAGTGAAACAGGGTATGGCTACACCTTC. It encodes CAISETGYGYTF.

This clone appeared a few times. The V and J genes are TRBV7-9 and TRBJ1-1, with unresolved D. Germline V gene lookup returns CDR1 SEHNR and CDR2 FQNEAQ (reference sequence). The CDR3 is 12 amino acids. The V end lost 3 bases, the J end lost 4 bases, and 6 bases lay between the germline ends. CDR3 amino acids: CASSFGFTEAFF. CDR3 bases: TGTGCCAGCAGCTTCGGGTTCACTGAAGCTTTCTTT.

The rearrangement uses TRBV2 and TRBJ2-5, with D possibly matching TRBD1 (7 bases). Germline V CDR1 and CDR2: SNHLY, FYNNEI. V shed 6 bases and J shed 1 base, with 18 bases lying between them. The CDR3 covers 16 residues. This chain's CDR3 is CASRNGGGGFQETQYF. The CDR3 DNA is TGTGCCAGCAGAAATGGAGGGGGCGGTTTCCAAGAGACCCAGTACTTC.

DNA of the CDR3: TGTGCCAGCAGCTCCCGGGACAGCCTATTCACCGGGGAGCTGTTTTTT. Translated, it gives CASSSRDSLFTGELFF. This chain uses TRBV5-6 with TRBJ2-2; 7 bases align to TRBD1. The trim removed 3 bases at V and 4 bases at J, leaving 9 bases unmatched. The CDR3 has 16 residues. Germline V gives CDR1 SGHDT, CDR2 YYEEEE.

The J gene is TRBJ1-2, the V gene TRBV6-5, with TRBD1 as a possible D gene (5 bases). This CDR3 has 13 amino acids. Germline CDR1 reads MNHEY; CDR2 reads SVGAGI. V dropped 8 bases and J dropped 3 bases, with 13 bases sitting between them. The CDR3 sequence: CASSKGIDYGYTF. The CDR3 DNA reads TGTGCCAGCTCGAAGGGGATAGACTATGGCTACACCTTC.

The chain couples TRBV5-1 to TRBJ1-1; D remains unclear. This CDR3 is built from 15 residues. Germline V gene lookup returns CDR1 SGHRS and CDR2 YFSETQ. V was cut by 2 bases and J by 4 bases, with 15 bases left in between. Written as DNA, the CDR3 is TGCGCCAGCAGCTTCGGGGAAGGCTTTCTCACTGAAGCTTTCTTT. Protein: CASSFGEGFLTEAFF.

The J gene is TRBJ1-5, the V gene TRBV6-5; 8 nucleotides line up with TRBD1. The V gene's germline CDR1 is MNHEY and CDR2 SVGAGI. J gave up 3 bases and V 8 bases, and 9 bases lay outside the gene matches. This CDR3 spans 15 amino acids. This chain's CDR3 is CASRNRDRINQPQHF. The CDR3 DNA is TGTGCCAGCCGTAACCGGGACAGGATCAATCAGCCCCAGCATTTT.

V is TRBV27 and J is TRBJ2-4; TRBD2 aligns across 10 bases. The CDR3 is made up of 19 amino acids. V lost 5 bases, J lost 0 bases, and 13 bases stayed unmatched. Germline V gene data show CDR1 as MNHEY and CDR2 as SMNVEV (reference sequence). The CDR3 sequence is CASSLSMSGGELAKNIQYF. CDR3 in DNA: TGTGCCAGCAGTCTCTCTATGAGCGGGGGGGAATTAGCCAAAAACATTCAGTACTTC.